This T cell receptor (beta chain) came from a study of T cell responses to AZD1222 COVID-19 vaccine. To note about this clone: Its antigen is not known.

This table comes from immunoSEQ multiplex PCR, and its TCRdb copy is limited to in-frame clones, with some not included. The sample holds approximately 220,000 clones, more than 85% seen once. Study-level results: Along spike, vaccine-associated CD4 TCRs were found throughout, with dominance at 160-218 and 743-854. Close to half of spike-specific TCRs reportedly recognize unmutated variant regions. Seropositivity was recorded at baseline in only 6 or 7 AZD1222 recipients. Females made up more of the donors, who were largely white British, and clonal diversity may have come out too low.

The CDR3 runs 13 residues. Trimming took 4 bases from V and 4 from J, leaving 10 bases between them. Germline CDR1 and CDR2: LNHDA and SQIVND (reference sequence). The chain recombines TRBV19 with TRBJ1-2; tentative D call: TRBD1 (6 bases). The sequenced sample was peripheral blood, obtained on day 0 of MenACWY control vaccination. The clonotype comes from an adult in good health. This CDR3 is CASSNRAGYGYTF. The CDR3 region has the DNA TGTGCCAGTAGTAACAGGGCGGGCTATGGCTACACCTTC. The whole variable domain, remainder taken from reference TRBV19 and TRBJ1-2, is DGGITQSPKYLFRKEGQNVTLSCEQNLNHDAMYWYRQDPGQGLRLIYYSQIVNDFQKGDIAEGYSVSREKKESFPLTVTSAQKNPTAFYLCASSNRAGYGYTFGSGTRLTVV.